A selection of T cell receptor beta chains follows, all from one sample in a study of blood T cell repertoires in COVID-19. Some clones are missing from TCRdb's copy, which holds only in-frame ones; the method was immunoSEQ multiplex PCR. Found here are tens of thousands of clones, about 91% of them singletons; the top ten hold about an eighth. Sequencing was done on a sample of peripheral blood. The origin of the receptors is a human donor with active COVID-19. The donor label of this sample is uncertain. CDR3s include the opening cysteine and the closing phenylalanine or tryptophan. The D gene is left open where the match is weak. Clone size is given for some rows only: seen once, a few or many times, or a class if the clone is expanded.

d_call j_call v_call clone_size cdr3_nt cdr3_aa
. TRBJ1-5 TRBV7-2 once TGTGCCAGCAGCTTAGAATACAGCCCCGCGCCCCAGCATTTT CASSLEYSPAPQHF
. TRBJ2-7 TRBV6-5 . TGTGCCAGCCGGTCCGACACGGTCTCCTACGAGCAGTACTTC CASRSDTVSYEQYF
. TRBJ2-3 TRBV7-9 . TGTGCCAGCAGCTTAAGGGGGAGCACAGATACGCAGTATTTT CASSLRGSTDTQYF
. TRBJ2-5 TRBV21-1 . TGTGCCAGCAGCCAAAGACGGGGACTAGCGGGAGGGATCCAAGAGACCCAGTACTTC CASSQRRGLAGGIQETQYF
. TRBJ2-1 TRBV5-1 . TGCGCCAGCAGCTTGGACAACAATGAGCAGTTCTTC CASSLDNNEQFF
TRBD1 TRBJ1-1 TRBV11-2 . TGTGCCAGCAGCTTAGTGAGAGCAGGGGGTAACACTGAAGCTTTCTTT CASSLVRAGGNTEAFF
TRBD2 TRBJ2-5 TRBV29-1 . TGCAGCGCCGGCGGGAGTTCGGAGACCCAGTACTTC CSAGGSSETQYF
. TRBJ2-1 TRBV7-2 . TGTGCCAGCAGCTTTAGGCGGACTACCTACAATGAGCAGTTCTTC CASSFRRTTYNEQFF
TRBD1 TRBJ1-6 TRBV3-1/TRBV3-2 . TGTGCCAGCAGCCAAGAACAGGGGAGCTCCTATAATTCACCCCTCCACTTT CASSQEQGSSYNSPLHF
TRBD1 TRBJ1-2 TRBV24-1 . TGTGCCACCAGTGATACAGGGGACGTTGCTAACTATGGCTACACCTTC CATSDTGDVANYGYTF
. TRBJ2-5 TRBV11-3 . TGTGCCAGCAGAATCGCAGGAGGGCTGGGGGAGACCCAGTACTTC CASRIAGGLGETQYF
TRBD1 TRBJ2-5 TRBV5-1 . TGCGCCAGCAGCTCGGACAGGGTGGGACAAGAGACCCAGTACTTC CASSSDRVGQETQYF
. TRBJ2-5 TRBV5-1 . TGCGCCAGCAGCCCCCAAGCGGCGCGGACCCAAGAGACCCAGTACTTC CASSPQAARTQETQYF
. TRBJ2-3 TRBV2 once TGTGCCAGCAGCCTTACTAACACAGATACGCAGTATTTT CASSLTNTDTQYF
. TRBJ2-1 TRBV20-1 . TGCAGTGCTAGAGTCAGAGGTGAGCAGTTCTTC CSARVRGEQFF
. TRBJ1-4 TRBV30 . TGTGCCTGGAGTGCGACGGACATCGCAACTAATGAAAAACTGTTTTTT CAWSATDIATNEKLFF
. TRBJ2-1 TRBV24-1 . TGTGCCACCAGTGACGCGGGTCCCAACAATGAGCAGTTCTTC CATSDAGPNNEQFF
TRBD1 TRBJ2-7 TRBV5-1 . TGCGCCAGCAGCTTAGGACAGGGGCTTTCGGACGAGCAGTACTTC CASSLGQGLSDEQYF
TRBD2 TRBJ2-2 TRBV28 once TGTGCCAGCAGGACTAGCGGGGGGGCCGGGGAGCTGTTTTTT CASRTSGGAGELFF
TRBD1 TRBJ1-6 TRBV5-1 . TGCGCCAGCAGCTCCGGGACAGGGCTGAATTCACCCCTCCACTTT CASSSGTGLNSPLHF
. TRBJ2-2 TRBV28 once TGTGCCAGCGGCCTTGAACAGGGATCAGCCGGGGAGCTGTTTTTT CASGLEQGSAGELFF
TRBD2 TRBJ2-2 TRBV3-1/TRBV3-2 . TGTGCCAGCAGCCTAAATACCTCGTTGCGGGAGGGTGCCACCGGGGAGCTGTTTTTT CASSLNTSLREGATGELFF
. TRBJ2-2 TRBV18 . TGTGCCAGCTCACCAGAGGGAGGCACCGGGGAGCTGTTTTTT CASSPEGGTGELFF
. TRBJ2-7 TRBV9 . TGTGCCAGCAGCGTAGAATATTTGACTGAGCAGTACTTC CASSVEYLTEQYF
. TRBJ1-5 TRBV27 . TGTGCCAGCAGTTTATCAGGCAGGAATCAGCCCCAGCATTTT CASSLSGRNQPQHF
. TRBJ2-7 TRBV28 once TGTGCCAGCAGTTTGGGTGCTAGCAGAAGACCCTACGAGCAGTACTTC CASSLGASRRPYEQYF
. TRBJ2-7 TRBV2 . TGTGCCAGCAGGGAAGGCGGGGTTTGGGACGAGCAGTACTTC CASREGGVWDEQYF
TRBD2 TRBJ2-1 TRBV7-2 . TGTGCCAGCACCCTAGGGAGGGGTCAGAAGCAGTTCTTC CASTLGRGQKQFF